What follows is one T cell receptor (beta chain) and its context. The CDR3 is 15 residues long. Per germline, CDR1 MNHEY and CDR2 SMNVEV (reference sequence). Trimming took 2 bases from V and 2 from J, leaving 13 bases between them. Both 60 Vbeta primers and 13 Jbeta primers went into the PCR. Sequencing used immunoSEQ multiplex PCR; TCRdb keeps in-frame clones, though not all of them. The top ten clones hold around a tenth of a sample with about 160,000 clones, roughly four fifths of them seen once. These data are taken from a study of cytomegalovirus exposure and HLA in healthy donors. The sample consisted of PBMCs. The TCR comes from a man between 45 and 60 years old in good health and CMV-seropositive. The rearrangement uses TRBV27 and TRBJ2-7; D gene unclear. The CDR3 is CASSLIKGGPYEQYF. DNA of the CDR3: TGTGCCAGCAGTTTAATAAAAGGCGGTCCCTACGAGCAGTACTTC.